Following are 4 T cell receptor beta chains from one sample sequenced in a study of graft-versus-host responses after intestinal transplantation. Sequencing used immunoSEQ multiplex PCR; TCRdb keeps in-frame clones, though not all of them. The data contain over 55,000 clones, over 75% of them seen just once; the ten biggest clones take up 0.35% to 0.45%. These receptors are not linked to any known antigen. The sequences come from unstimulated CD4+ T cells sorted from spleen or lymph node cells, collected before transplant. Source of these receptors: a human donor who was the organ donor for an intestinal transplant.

The CDR3 DNA follows: TGCGCCAGCAGCGGGGGGACAGGGGTGGGCAATGAGCAGTTCTTC. Translated, it gives CASSGGTGVGNEQFF. This chain connects TRBV5-1 to TRBJ2-1, with 10 bases that match TRBD1. The trim removed 4 bases at V and 6 bases at J, leaving 7 bases unmatched. This CDR3 region has 15 residues. Germline values: CDR1 SGHRS, CDR2 YFSETQ.

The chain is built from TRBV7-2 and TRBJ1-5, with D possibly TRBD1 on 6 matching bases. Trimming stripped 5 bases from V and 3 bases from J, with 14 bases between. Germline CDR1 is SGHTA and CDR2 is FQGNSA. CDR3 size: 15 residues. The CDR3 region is CASSPGHTLNQPQHF. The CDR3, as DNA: TGTGCCAGCAGCCCGGGACACACTCTCAATCAGCCCCAGCATTTT.

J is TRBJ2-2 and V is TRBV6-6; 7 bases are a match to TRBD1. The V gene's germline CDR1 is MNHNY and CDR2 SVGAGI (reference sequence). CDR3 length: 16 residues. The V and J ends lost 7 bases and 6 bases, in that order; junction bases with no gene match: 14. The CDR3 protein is CASTTTGATTPGELFF. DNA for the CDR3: TGTGCCAGCACCACAACAGGGGCCACCACCCCCGGGGAGCTGTTTTTT.

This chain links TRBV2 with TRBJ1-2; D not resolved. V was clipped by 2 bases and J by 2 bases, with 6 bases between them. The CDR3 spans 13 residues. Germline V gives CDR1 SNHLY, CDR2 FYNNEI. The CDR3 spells CASSEIQNYGYTF. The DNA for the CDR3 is TGTGCCAGCAGTGAAATCCAGAACTATGGCTACACCTTC.